This TCR beta chain was recorded in a study of chemoradiotherapy in HPV16-positive cancers. On the study more broadly: A couple of HPV16-positive patients' cells yielded candidate HPV-specific clones and common motifs. The study, taken as a whole, reports: In HPV16-positive patients, HPV-responsive T-cell expansion tracked better recurrence-free survival.

A note on this clone: Its target is not known.

Method: immunoSEQ multiplex PCR; TCRdb's copy keeps in-frame clones and lacks some. The sample includes about 7,900 clones, more than 70% of them seen just once. CDR3 size: 14 residues. Germline loops: CDR1 LNHDA, CDR2 SQIVND (reference sequence). Trimming stripped 4 bases from V and 2 bases from J, with 10 bases between. This chain joins TRBV19 and TRBJ2-3, with D maybe TRBD1 (6 bases). The specimen was collected from a patient who underwent chemoradiotherapy. This receptor was obtained from a human donor with HPV-associated anogenital cancer. Here the CDR3 reads CASSRGGFTDTQYF. DNA for the CDR3: TGTGCCAGTAGTAGAGGGGGTTTCACAGATACGCAGTATTTT.